Sequencing of this T cell receptor (beta chain) was carried out in a study of regulatory T cells in long-lasting Graves disease. Findings of the study overall: The TCR repertoire of persistent Graves' patients was less diverse than that of newly diagnosed ones.

Concerning this clonotype: Its antigen is not known.

With iRepertoire HTBI primers and Arm-PCR of CDR3 regions, TCR beta libraries were built. MiXCR, applied by TCRdb to the multiplex PCR reads, yields one record per CDR3 protein. The table has 650,000 to 850,000 distinct CDR3 sequences, about 32% seen once. V was pared by 3 bases and J by 7 bases, with 10 bases of the junction left unmatched. Germline V gene lookup returns CDR1 SGHRS and CDR2 YFSETQ. This CDR3 is built from 16 residues. Time point specified: persistent/refractory GD, antithyroid drugs over 5 years with positive TRAb. PBMC RNA served as the TCR library source. J is TRBJ2-1 and V is TRBV5-1; 10 bases align to TRBD2. The specimen was peripheral blood mononuclear cells (PBMCs), collected when the disease was refractory, from a patient treated with antithyroid drugs. This clonotype originated in a female donor with Graves disease. The CDR3 region is CASSSPRGTSVNEQFF. The CDR3 DNA reads TGCGCCAGCAGCTCCCCCAGGGGGACTAGCGTAAATGAGCAGTTCTTC.